The rows below give T cell receptor beta chains drawn from one sample of a study of cytomegalovirus exposure and HLA in healthy donors. The assay was immunoSEQ multiplex PCR, and TCRdb's table has in-frame clones only and misses some. The table has some 120,000 clones, 15% to 19% seen once. The sequenced sample consisted of PBMCs. All receptors come from a woman aged 18-35 years in good health and CMV-seronegative. Both conserved end residues are part of each CDR3. A D gene is named only where the DNA matches it firmly. Clone size, where shown, is once, few, many, or a class for clones that have expanded.

D	size	length	J	V	CDR3	DNA
.	few	14	TRBJ2-7	TRBV9	CASGTGLPFSEQYF	TGTGCCAGCGGGACGGGACTCCCGTTCTCCGAGCAGTACTTC
TRBD2	.	15	TRBJ2-1	TRBV7-9	CASSPTSGSYNEQFF	TGTGCCAGCAGCCCGACTAGCGGGTCGTACAATGAGCAGTTCTTC
TRBD2	few	13	TRBJ2-1	TRBV28	CASGSSGRGRKFF	TGTGCCAGCGGATCTAGCGGGAGGGGTCGGAAGTTCTTC
TRBD2	few	16	TRBJ2-7	TRBV4-3	CASSQVGPGGLYEQYF	TGCGCCAGCAGCCAAGTAGGTCCGGGGGGGCTCTACGAGCAGTACTTC
.	.	12	TRBJ1-1	TRBV6-5	CASSPSGTPAFF	TGTGCCAGCAGTCCCAGCGGCACCCCAGCTTTCTTT
TRBD2	.	18	TRBJ2-3	TRBV4-2	CASSQDLSGGARTDTQYF	TGTGCCAGCAGCCAAGATCTCAGCGGGGGGGCACGCACAGATACGCAGTATTTT
.	few	14	TRBJ1-2	TRBV28	CASSFGQKIYGYTF	TGTGCCAGCAGTTTTGGACAGAAAATTTATGGCTACACCTTC
.	.	18	TRBJ2-1	TRBV12-5	CASGLVLGRAIRDNEQFF	TGTGCTAGTGGTTTGGTACTAGGTAGGGCCATCCGGGACAATGAGCAGTTCTTC
TRBD2	.	17	TRBJ2-7	TRBV4-2	CASSQESSGRPSYEQYF	TGTGCCAGCAGCCAAGAATCTAGCGGGAGACCCTCCTACGAGCAGTACTTC
.	.	15	TRBJ1-3	TRBV6-1	CASSVTGDSGNTIYF	TGTGCCAGCAGTGTGACAGGCGACTCTGGAAACACCATATATTTT
.	few	13	TRBJ1-5	TRBV5-1	CASSLNSHQPQHF	TGCGCCAGCAGCTTGAACAGTCATCAGCCCCAGCATTTT